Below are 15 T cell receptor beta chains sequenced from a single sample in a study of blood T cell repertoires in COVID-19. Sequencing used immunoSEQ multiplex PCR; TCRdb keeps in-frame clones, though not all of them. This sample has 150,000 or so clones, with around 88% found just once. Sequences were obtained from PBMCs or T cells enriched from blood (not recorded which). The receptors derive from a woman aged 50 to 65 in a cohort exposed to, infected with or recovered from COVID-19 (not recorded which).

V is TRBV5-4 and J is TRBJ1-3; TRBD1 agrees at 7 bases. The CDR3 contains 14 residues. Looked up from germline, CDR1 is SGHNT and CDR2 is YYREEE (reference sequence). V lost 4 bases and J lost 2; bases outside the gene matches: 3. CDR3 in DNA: TGTGCCAGCAGCCCCGACAGGGCTGGAAACACCATATATTTT. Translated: CASSPDRAGNTIYF.

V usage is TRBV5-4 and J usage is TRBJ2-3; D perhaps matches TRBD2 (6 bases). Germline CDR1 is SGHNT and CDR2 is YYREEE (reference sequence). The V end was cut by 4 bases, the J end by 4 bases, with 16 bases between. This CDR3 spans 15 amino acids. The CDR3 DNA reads TGTGCCAGCAGCAAAAAATTAGGGGAGGCAGATACGCAGTATTTT. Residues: CASSKKLGEADTQYF.

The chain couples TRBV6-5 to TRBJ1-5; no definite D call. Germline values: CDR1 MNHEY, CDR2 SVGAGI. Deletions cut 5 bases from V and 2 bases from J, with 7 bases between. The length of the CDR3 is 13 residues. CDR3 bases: TGTGCCAGCAGTATCGGGGGCAATCAGCCCCAGCATTTT. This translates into CASSIGGNQPQHF.

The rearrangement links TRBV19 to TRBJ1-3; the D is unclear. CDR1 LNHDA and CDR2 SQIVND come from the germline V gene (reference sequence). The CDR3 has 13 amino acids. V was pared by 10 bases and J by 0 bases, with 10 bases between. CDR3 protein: CATRQFSGNTIYF. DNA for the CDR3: TGTGCCACTAGACAATTCTCTGGAAACACCATATATTTT.

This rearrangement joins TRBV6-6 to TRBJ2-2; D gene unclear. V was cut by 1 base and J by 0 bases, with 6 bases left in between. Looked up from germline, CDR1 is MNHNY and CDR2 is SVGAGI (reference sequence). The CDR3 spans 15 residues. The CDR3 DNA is TGTGCCAGCAGTTACTTCTCCTCGAACACCGGGGAGCTGTTTTTT. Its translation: CASSYFSSNTGELFF.

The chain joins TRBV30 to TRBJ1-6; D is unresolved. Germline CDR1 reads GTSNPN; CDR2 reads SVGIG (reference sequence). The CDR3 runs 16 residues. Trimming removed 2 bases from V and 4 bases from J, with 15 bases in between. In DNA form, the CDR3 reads TGTGCCTGGAGTCTTGGGCAGACGCCTTATAATTCACCCCTCCACTTT. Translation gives CAWSLGQTPYNSPLHF.

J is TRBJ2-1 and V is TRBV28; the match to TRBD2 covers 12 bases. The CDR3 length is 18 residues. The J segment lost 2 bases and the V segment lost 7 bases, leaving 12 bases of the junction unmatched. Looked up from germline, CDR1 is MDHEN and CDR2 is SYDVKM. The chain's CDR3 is CASNKIRTSGATYNEQFF. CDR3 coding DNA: TGTGCCAGCAACAAAATCAGGACTAGCGGGGCAACCTACAATGAGCAGTTCTTC.

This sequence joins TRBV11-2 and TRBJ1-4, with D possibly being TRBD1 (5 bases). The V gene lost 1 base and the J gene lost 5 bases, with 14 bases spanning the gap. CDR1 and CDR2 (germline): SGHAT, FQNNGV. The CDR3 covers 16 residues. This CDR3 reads CASSLAGVWVNEKLFF. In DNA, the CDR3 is TGTGCCAGCAGCTTAGCGGGGGTGTGGGTGAATGAAAAACTGTTTTTT.

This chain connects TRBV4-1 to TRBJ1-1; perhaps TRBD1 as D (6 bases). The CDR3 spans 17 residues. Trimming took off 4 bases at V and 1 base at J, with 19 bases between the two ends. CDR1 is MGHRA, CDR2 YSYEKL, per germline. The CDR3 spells CASSRGGVVRKNTEAFF. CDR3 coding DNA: TGCGCCAGCAGCCGAGGGGGGGTAGTCAGAAAGAACACTGAAGCTTTCTTT.

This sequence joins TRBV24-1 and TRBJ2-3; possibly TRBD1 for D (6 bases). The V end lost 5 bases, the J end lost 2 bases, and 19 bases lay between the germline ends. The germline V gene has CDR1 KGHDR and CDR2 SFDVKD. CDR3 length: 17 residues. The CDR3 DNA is TGTGCCACCAGTGTTCTCACACCGGGACAAAACACAGATACGCAGTATTTT. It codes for CATSVLTPGQNTDTQYF.

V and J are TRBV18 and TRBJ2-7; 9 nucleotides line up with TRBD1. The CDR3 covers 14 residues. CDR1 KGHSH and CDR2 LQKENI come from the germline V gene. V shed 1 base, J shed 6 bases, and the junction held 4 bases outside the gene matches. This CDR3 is CASSPRTGEVEQYF. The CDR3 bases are TGTGCCAGCTCACCACGGACAGGGGAGGTCGAGCAGTACTTC. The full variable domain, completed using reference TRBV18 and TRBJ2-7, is NAGVMQNPRHLVRRRGQEARLRCSPMKGHSHVYWYRQLPEEGLKFMVYLQKENIIDESGMPKERFSAEFPKEGPSILRIQQVVRGDSAAYFCASSPRTGEVEQYFGPGTRLTVT.

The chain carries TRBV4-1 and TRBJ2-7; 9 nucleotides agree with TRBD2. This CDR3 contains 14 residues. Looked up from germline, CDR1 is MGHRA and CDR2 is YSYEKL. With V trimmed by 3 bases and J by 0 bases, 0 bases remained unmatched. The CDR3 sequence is CASSHSGSSYEQYF. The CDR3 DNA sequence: TGCGCCAGCAGCCATAGCGGGAGCTCCTACGAGCAGTACTTC.

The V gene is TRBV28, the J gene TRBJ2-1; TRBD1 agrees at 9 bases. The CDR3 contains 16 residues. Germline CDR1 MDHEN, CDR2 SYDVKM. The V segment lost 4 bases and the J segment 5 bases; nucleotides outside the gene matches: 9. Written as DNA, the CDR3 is TGTGCCAGCAGTTCCCCTGGGGACAGGGTAAACAATGAGCAGTTCTTC. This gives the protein CASSSPGDRVNNEQFF.

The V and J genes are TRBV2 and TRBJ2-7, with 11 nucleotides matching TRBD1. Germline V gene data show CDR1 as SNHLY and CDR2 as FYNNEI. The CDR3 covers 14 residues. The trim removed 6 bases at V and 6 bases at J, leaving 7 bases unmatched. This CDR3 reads CASRRPGTGGEQYF. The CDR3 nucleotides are TGTGCCAGCAGGCGACCCGGGACAGGGGGCGAGCAGTACTTC.

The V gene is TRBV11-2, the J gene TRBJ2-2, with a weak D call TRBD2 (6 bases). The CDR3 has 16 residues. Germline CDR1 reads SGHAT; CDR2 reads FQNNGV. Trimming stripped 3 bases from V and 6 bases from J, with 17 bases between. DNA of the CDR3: TGTGCCAGCAGCTTGGGTGGAGGGGTCGCTCCCGGGGAGCTGTTTTTT. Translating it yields CASSLGGGVAPGELFF.